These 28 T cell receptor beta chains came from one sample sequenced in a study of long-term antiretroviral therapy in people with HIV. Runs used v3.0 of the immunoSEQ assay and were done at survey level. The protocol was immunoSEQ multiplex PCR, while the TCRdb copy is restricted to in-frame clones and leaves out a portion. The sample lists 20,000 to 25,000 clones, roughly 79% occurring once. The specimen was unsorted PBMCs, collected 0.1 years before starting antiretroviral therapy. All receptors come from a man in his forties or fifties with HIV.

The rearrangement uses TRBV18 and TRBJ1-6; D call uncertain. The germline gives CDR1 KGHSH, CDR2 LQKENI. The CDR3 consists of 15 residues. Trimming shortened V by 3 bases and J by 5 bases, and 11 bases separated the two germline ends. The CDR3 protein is CASSPRPANNSPLHF. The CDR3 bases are TGTGCCAGCTCACCTCGGCCGGCGAATAATTCACCCCTCCACTTT. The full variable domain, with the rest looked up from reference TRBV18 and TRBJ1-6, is NAGVMQNPRHLVRRRGQEARLRCSPMKGHSHVYWYRQLPEEGLKFMVYLQKENIIDESGMPKERFSAEFPKEGPSILRIQQVVRGDSAAYFCASSPRPANNSPLHFGNGTRLTVT.

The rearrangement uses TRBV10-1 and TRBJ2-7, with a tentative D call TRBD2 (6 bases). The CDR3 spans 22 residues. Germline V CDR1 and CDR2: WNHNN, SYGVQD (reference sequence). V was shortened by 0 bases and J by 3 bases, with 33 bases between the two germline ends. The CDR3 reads CASSESLARCGRAPLVSYEQYF. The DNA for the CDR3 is TGCGCCAGCAGTGAGTCTCTAGCGCGGTGTGGCAGGGCCCCACTTGTGAGCTACGAGCAGTACTTC.

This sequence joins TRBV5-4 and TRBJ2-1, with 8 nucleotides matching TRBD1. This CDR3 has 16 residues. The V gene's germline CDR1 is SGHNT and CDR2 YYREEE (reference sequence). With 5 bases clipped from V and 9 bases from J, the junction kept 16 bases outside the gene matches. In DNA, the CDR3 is TGTGCCAGCAGTACTAAGTACATCCCACAGGGGGGTGAGCAGTTCTTC. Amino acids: CASSTKYIPQGGEQFF.

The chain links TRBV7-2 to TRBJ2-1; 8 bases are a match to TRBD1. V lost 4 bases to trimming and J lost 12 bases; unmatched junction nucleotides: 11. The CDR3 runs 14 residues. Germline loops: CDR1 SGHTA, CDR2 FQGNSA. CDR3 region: CASSSGYTGTGQFF. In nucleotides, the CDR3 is TGTGCCAGCAGCTCGGGGTACACAGGGACAGGGCAGTTCTTC. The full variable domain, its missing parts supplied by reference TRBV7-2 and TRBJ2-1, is GAGVSQSPSNKVTEKGKDVELRCDPISGHTALYWYRQSLGQGLEFLIYFQGNSAPDKSGLPSDRFSAERTGGSVSTLTIQRTQQEDSAVYLCASSSGYTGTGQFFGPGTRLTVL.

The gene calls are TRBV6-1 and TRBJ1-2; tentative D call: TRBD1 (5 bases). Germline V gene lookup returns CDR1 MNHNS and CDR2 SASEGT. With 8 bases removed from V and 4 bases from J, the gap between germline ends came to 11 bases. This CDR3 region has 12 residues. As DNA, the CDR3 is TGTGCCAGCTCGGGACGGTTCTATGGCTACACCTTC. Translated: CASSGRFYGYTF.

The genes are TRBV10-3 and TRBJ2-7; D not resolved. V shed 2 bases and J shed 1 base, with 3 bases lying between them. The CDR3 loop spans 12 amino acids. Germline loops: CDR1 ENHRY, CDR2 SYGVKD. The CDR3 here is CAISERSYEQYF. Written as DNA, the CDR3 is TGTGCCATCAGTGAGAGGTCCTACGAGCAGTACTTC.

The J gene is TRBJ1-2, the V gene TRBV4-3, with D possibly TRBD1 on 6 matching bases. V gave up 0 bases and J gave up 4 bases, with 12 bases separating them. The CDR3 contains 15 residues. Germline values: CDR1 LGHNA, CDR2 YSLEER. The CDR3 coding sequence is TGCGCCAGCAGCCAAGAACGGGGGCGCGGCTATGGCTACACCTTC. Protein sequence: CASSQERGRGYGYTF.

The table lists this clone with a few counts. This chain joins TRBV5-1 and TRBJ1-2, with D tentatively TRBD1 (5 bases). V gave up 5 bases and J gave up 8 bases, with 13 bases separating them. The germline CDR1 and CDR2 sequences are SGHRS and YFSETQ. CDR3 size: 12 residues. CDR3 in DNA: TGCGCCAGCAGAACCGGGGCGGAAGGCTACACCTTC. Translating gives CASRTGAEGYTF.

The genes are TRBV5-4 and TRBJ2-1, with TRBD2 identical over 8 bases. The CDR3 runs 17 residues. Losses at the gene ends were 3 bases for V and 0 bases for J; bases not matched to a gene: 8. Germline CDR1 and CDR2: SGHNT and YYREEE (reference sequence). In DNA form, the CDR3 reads TGTGCCAGCAGCTCTGAAGCGGGAGCCTCCTCCTACAATGAGCAGTTCTTC. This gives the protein CASSSEAGASSYNEQFF.

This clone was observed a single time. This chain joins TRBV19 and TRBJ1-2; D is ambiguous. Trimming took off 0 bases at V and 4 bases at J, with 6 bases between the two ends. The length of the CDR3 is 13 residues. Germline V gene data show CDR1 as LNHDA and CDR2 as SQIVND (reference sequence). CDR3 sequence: CASSIEPRYGYTF. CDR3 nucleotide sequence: TGTGCCAGTAGTATAGAGCCCCGCTATGGCTACACCTTC.

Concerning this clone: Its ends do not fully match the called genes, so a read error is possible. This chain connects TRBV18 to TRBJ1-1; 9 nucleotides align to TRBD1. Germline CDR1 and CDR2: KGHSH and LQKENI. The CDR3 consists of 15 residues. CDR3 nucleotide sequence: TGTGCCAGCTCACCACAGGGGACAGGGAACGCTGAAGCTTTCTTT. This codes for CASSPQGTGNAEAFF.

The CDR3 here is CASSFSSGRAYEQYF. CDR3 coding DNA: TGTGCCAGCAGCTTCTCTAGCGGGAGGGCCTACGAGCAGTACTTC. The J gene is TRBJ2-7, the V gene TRBV11-2; 12 bases align to TRBD2. This CDR3 has 15 residues. The V segment lost 3 bases and the J segment 2 bases; nucleotides outside the gene matches: 2. Looked up from germline, CDR1 is SGHAT and CDR2 is FQNNGV.

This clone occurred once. The CDR3 DNA sequence: TGTGCCAGTAGTATAGACGGGGGGCTAAGGGCCAACGTCCTGACTTTC. Translated, it gives CASSIDGGLRANVLTF. The V call is TRBV19, the J call TRBJ2-6; a possible D gene is TRBD2 (7 bases). The CDR3 sequence is 16 residues long. CDR1 is LNHDA and CDR2 is SQIVND in the germline V gene (reference sequence). V lost 0 bases and J 5 bases, leaving 11 bases between the germline ends.

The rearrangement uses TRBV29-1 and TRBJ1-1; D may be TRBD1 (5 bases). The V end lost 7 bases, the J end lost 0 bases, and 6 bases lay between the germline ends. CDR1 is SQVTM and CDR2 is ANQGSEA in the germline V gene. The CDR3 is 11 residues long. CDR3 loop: CSGGLNTEAFF. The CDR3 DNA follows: TGCAGCGGGGGGTTGAACACTGAAGCTTTCTTT.

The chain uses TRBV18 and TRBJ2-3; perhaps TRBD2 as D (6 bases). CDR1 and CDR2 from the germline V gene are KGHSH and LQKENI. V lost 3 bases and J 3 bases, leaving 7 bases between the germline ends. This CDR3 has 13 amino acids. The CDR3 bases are TGTGCCAGCTCACCTGGAGGGACAGATACGCAGTATTTT. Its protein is CASSPGGTDTQYF.

CDR3 nucleotide sequence: TGCGCCAGCAGCCAAGATACAATTTGGACTGAAGCTTTCTTT. The encoded protein is CASSQDTIWTEAFF. The chain is built from TRBV4-3 and TRBJ1-1; D is unclear. The CDR3 has 14 amino acids. Germline CDR1 is LGHNA and CDR2 is YSLEER. V was cut by 0 bases and J by 5 bases, with 10 bases left in between.

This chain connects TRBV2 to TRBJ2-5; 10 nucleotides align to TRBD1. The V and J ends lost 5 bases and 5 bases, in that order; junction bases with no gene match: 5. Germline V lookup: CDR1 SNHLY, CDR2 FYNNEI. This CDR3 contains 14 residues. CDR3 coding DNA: TGTGCCAGCAGTCCCGGGACAGGGGCCGAGACCCAGTACTTC. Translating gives CASSPGTGAETQYF.

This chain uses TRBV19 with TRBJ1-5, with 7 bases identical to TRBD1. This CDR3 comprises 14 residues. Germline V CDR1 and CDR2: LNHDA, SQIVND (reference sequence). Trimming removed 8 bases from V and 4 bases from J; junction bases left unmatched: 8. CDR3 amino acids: CASHGQDENQPQHF. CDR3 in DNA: TGTGCCAGTCACGGACAGGATGAGAATCAGCCCCAGCATTTT.

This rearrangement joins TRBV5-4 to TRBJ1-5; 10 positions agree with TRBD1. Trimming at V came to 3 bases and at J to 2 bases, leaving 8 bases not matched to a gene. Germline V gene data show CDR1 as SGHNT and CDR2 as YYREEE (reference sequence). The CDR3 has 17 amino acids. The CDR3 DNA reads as TGTGCCAGCAGCTCCAAGGGAGGGACAGGGGGCAATCAGCCCCAGCATTTT. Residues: CASSSKGGTGGNQPQHF.

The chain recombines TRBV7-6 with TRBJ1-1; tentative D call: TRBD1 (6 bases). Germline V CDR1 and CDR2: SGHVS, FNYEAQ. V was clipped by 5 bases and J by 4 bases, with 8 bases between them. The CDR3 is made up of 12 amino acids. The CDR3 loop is CASSPTGTEAFF. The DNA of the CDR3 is TGTGCCAGCAGCCCGACAGGCACTGAAGCTTTCTTT.

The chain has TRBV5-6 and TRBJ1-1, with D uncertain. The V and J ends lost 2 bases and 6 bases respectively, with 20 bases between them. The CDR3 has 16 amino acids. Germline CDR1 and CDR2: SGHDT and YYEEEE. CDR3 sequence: CASSFDTQAGRAEAFF. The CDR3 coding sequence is TGTGCCAGCAGCTTCGATACGCAGGCAGGTCGGGCTGAAGCTTTCTTT. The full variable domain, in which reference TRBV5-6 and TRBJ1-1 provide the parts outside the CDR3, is DAGVTQSPTHLIKTRGQQVTLRCSPKSGHDTVSWYQQALGQGPQFIFQYYEEEERQRGNFPDRFSGHQFPNYSSELNVNALLLGDSALYLCASSFDTQAGRAEAFFGQGTRLTVV.

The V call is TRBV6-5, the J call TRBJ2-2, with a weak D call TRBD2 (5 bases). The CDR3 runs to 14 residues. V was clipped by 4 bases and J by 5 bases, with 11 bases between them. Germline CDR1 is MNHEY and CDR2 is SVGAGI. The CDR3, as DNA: TGTGCCAGCAGTTCCCCTGGAGGTACCGGGGAGCTGTTTTTT. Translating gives CASSSPGGTGELFF.

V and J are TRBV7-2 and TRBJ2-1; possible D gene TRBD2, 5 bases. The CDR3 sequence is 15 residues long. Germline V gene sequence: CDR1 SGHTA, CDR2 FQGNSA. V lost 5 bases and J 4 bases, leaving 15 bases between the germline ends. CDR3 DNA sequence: TGTGCCAGCAGCCCGTCACCTCTAGCTTACAATGAGCAGTTCTTC. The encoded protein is CASSPSPLAYNEQFF. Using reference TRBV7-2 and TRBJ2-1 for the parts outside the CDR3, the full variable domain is GAGVSQSPSNKVTEKGKDVELRCDPISGHTALYWYRQSLGQGLEFLIYFQGNSAPDKSGLPSDRFSAERTGGSVSTLTIQRTQQEDSAVYLCASSPSPLAYNEQFFGPGTRLTVL.

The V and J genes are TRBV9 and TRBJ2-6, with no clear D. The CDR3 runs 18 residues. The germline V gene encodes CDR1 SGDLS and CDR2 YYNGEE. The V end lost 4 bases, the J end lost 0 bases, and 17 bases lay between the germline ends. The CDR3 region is CASSPLGGQLSGANVLTF. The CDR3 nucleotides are TGTGCCAGCAGCCCCCTCGGTGGGCAGCTCTCTGGGGCCAACGTCCTGACTTTC.

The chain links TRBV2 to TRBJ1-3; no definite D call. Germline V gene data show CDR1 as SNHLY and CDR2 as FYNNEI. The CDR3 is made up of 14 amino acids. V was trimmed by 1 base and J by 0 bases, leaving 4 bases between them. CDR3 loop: CASSEVGSGNTIYF. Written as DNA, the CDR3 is TGTGCCAGCAGTGAAGTGGGCTCTGGAAACACCATATATTTT.

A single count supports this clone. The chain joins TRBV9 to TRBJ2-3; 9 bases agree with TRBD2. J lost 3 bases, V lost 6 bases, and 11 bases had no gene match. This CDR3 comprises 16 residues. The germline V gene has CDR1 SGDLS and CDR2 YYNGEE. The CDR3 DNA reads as TGTGCCAGCACCCAGGGGCGGGAGGGCCAGACAGATACGCAGTATTTT. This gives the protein CASTQGREGQTDTQYF.

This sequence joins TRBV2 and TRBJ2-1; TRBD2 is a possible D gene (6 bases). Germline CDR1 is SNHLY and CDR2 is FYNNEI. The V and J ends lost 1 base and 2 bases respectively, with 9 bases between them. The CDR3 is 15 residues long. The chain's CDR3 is CASSEEAGTYNEQFF. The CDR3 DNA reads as TGTGCCAGCAGTGAAGAAGCGGGTACCTACAATGAGCAGTTCTTC.

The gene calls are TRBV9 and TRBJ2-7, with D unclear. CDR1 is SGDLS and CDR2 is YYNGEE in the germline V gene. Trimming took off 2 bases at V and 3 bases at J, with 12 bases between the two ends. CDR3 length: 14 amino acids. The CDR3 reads CASSVKYGYYEQYF. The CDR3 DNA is TGTGCCAGCAGCGTGAAGTACGGGTACTACGAGCAGTACTTC. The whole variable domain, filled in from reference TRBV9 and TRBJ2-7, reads DSGVTQTPKHLITATGQRVTLRCSPRSGDLSVYWYQQSLDQGLQFLIQYYNGEERAKGNILERFSAQQFPDLHSELNLSSLELGDSALYFCASSVKYGYYEQYFGPGTRLTVT.